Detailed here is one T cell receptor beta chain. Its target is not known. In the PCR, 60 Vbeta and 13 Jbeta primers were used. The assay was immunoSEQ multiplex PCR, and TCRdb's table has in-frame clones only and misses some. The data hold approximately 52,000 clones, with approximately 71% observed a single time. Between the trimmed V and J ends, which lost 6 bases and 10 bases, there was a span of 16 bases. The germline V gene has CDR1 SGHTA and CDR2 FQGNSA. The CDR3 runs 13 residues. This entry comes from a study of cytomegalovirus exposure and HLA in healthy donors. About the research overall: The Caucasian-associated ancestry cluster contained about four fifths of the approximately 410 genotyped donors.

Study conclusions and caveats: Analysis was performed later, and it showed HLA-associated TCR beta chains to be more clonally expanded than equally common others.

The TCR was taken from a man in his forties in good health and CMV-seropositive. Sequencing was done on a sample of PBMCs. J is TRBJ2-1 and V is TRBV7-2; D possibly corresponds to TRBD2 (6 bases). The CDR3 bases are TGTGCCAGCAGTAAGGGAACGGGGGAAGAGCAGTTCTTC. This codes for CASSKGTGEEQFF.